Below, 28 T cell receptor beta chains from the same sample are listed, as sequenced in a study of early T cells in non-severe SARS-CoV-2 infection. MiXCR, applied by TCRdb to the 5' RACE reads, yields one record per CDR3 protein. There are about 46,000 distinct CDR3 sequences in the sample; less than 6.5% occur only once, and around 5% lies in the top ten. Sequences were derived from whole blood, sampled at baseline. These receptor sequences come from an adult who was a healthcare worker with PCR-confirmed SARS-CoV-2 infection or an uninfected control (not recorded which).

This clonotype was seen repeatedly, ten times or more. The chain employs TRBV19 and TRBJ2-1, with 9 bases matching TRBD2. The junction had 11 bases not matched to a gene; V was cut back by 3 bases and J by 5 bases. The CDR3 totals 17 residues. Germline V gives CDR1 LNHDA, CDR2 SQIVND (reference sequence). The CDR3 nucleotides read TGTGCCAGTAGTATGGGGTTAGCGGGAGTTGGCGACAATGAGCAGTTCTTC. Translating it yields CASSMGLAGVGDNEQFF.

This chain joins TRBV4-1 and TRBJ2-7, with 12 bases identical to TRBD2. The CDR3 runs 18 residues. From germline, CDR1 is MGHRA and CDR2 YSYEKL. With 0 bases clipped from V and 4 bases from J, the junction kept 10 bases outside the gene matches. CDR3 coding DNA: TGCGCCAGCAGCCAAGATATAGGACTAGCGGGAACCCCTTACGAGCAGTACTTC. Its translation: CASSQDIGLAGTPYEQYF.

This clonotype was counted at least ten times. The chain recombines TRBV6-2 or TRBV6-3 with TRBJ2-5; D is unresolved. Trimming left V 7 bases short and J 7 bases short, with 19 bases between. This CDR3 contains 14 residues. Per the germline V gene, CDR1 is MNHEY and CDR2 is SVGEGT. This chain's CDR3 is CASKKGSASGTQYF. The CDR3 nucleotides are TGTGCCAGCAAGAAGGGATCAGCGTCCGGGACCCAGTACTTC.

The table lists this clonotype with many counts. The chain recombines TRBV27 with TRBJ2-7; D call uncertain. CDR1 and CDR2 (germline): MNHEY, SMNVEV (reference sequence). V lost 3 bases, J lost 6 bases, and 9 bases lay in between. The CDR3 extends over 12 amino acids. The CDR3 nucleotides read TGTGCCAGCAGTTTCCCTCCAGGCGAGCAGTACTTC. This codes for CASSFPPGEQYF.

The table lists this clonotype with many counts. The chain recombines TRBV10-3 with TRBJ1-2; 10 nucleotides agree with TRBD1. CDR1 and CDR2 from the germline V gene are ENHRY and SYGVKD. Trimming cost V 7 bases and J 8 bases; bases outside gene matches: 10. The CDR3 extends over 14 amino acids. The CDR3 reads CAIKGTGDYMGYTF. As DNA, the CDR3 is TGTGCCATCAAAGGGACAGGGGATTATATGGGCTACACCTTC.

This clonotype was found many times. The V and J genes are TRBV28 and TRBJ2-5, with D uncertain. The V gene lost 6 bases and the J gene lost 5 bases, with 10 bases spanning the gap. CDR1 MDHEN and CDR2 SYDVKM come from the germline V gene. This CDR3 region has 12 residues. Here the CDR3 DNA reads TGTGCCAGCAGAACTGCCGGTGAGACCCAGTACTTC. Translating it yields CASRTAGETQYF.

At least ten counts were recorded for this clonotype. V is TRBV3-1 and J is TRBJ2-1; a weak D match, TRBD2 (5 bases). Germline CDR1 reads LGHDT; CDR2 reads YNNKEL (reference sequence). This CDR3 is built from 17 residues. V was cut by 4 bases and J by 4 bases, with 20 bases left in between. The CDR3 here is CASSPLGPAEIYNEQFF. The CDR3 bases are TGTGCCAGCAGCCCCCTAGGCCCAGCGGAGATTTACAATGAGCAGTTCTTC.

Ten or more counts support this clonotype. The rearrangement uses TRBV23-1 and TRBJ2-2; 7 nucleotides agree with TRBD1. TRBV23-1 belongs to the ORF category, with a function that is uncertain. Unmatched junction bases numbered 8, after V lost 0 bases and J lost 4 bases. CDR3 length: 17 residues. The CDR3 loop is CASSQSRTGGGTGELFF. The CDR3 DNA is TGCGCCAGCAGTCAATCCCGGACAGGCGGTGGCACCGGGGAGCTGTTTTTT.

This chain joins TRBV7-8 and TRBJ2-3; D is ambiguous. The CDR3 contains 15 residues. Per germline, CDR1 SGHVS and CDR2 FQNEAQ. Trimming pared 4 bases from V and 0 bases from J, leaving 11 bases between. The CDR3 sequence is CASSYPRTSTDTQYF. The CDR3 nucleotides read TGTGCCAGCAGCTATCCGCGCACTAGCACAGATACGCAGTATTTT.

This clonotype was counted between two and nine times. The V and J genes are TRBV2 and TRBJ2-1; D remains unclear. There are 14 residues in the CDR3. V lost 8 bases to trimming and J lost 0 bases, with 11 bases between them. The germline V gene encodes CDR1 SNHLY and CDR2 FYNNEI. The CDR3 here is CASDPISSYNEQFF. CDR3 nucleotide sequence: TGTGCCAGCGACCCTATAAGCTCCTACAATGAGCAGTTCTTC.

This clonotype was counted ten times or more. The V gene is TRBV30, the J gene TRBJ2-7; 9 bases fit TRBD1. This CDR3 is 14 amino acids long. In germline, CDR1 is GTSNPN, CDR2 SVGIG (reference sequence). V shed 5 bases, J shed 3 bases, and the junction held 8 bases outside the gene matches. The CDR3 protein is CAWSRGQGDYEQYF. CDR3 in DNA: TGTGCCTGGTCCCGGGGACAGGGAGACTACGAGCAGTACTTC.

This clonotype was counted ten times or more. The V and J genes are TRBV6-1 and TRBJ1-5, with D maybe TRBD1 (6 bases). CDR1 is MNHNS and CDR2 is SASEGT in the germline V gene. The V gene lost 4 bases and the J gene lost 9 bases, with 19 bases spanning the gap. The CDR3 consists of 15 residues. The CDR3, as DNA: TGTGCCAGCAGTGTTGGGCCAGGGGATTTTCGGCCCCAGCATTTT. Translation: CASSVGPGDFRPQHF.

This clonotype was seen more than once but under ten times. In DNA form, the CDR3 reads TGTGCCAGCAGCATAAGACATTCGAACACTGAAGCTTTCTTT. This encodes CASSIRHSNTEAFF. This chain joins TRBV11-3 and TRBJ1-1; D is unclear. The V end lost 5 bases, the J end lost 1 base, and 11 bases lay between the germline ends. From germline, CDR1 is SGHNT and CDR2 YENEEA. The CDR3 is 14 amino acids.

This clonotype appeared a few times. V and J are TRBV5-4 and TRBJ2-2; tentative D call: TRBD2 (6 bases). The CDR3 has 14 residues. CDR1 is SGHNT and CDR2 is YYREEE in the germline V gene (reference sequence). V was shortened by 3 bases and J by 8 bases, with 14 bases between the two germline ends. CDR3 coding DNA: TGTGCCAGCAGCTGGCGGGGCGCCACGGGGGAGCTGTTTTTT. This codes for CASSWRGATGELFF.

This clonotype was observed at least ten times. This chain joins TRBV12-3 or TRBV12-4 and TRBJ1-1, with D tentatively TRBD1 (6 bases). Deletions cut 0 bases from V and 4 bases from J, with 12 bases between. This CDR3 spans 15 amino acids. The CDR3 sequence is CASSLASTGGTEAFF. The CDR3 DNA is TGTGCCAGCAGTTTAGCGTCGACAGGAGGCACTGAAGCTTTCTTT.

This clonotype was recorded at least ten times. This sequence joins TRBV29-1 and TRBJ2-3; 7 bases line up with TRBD2. Germline V gives CDR1 SQVTM, CDR2 ANQGSEA. This CDR3 region has 14 residues. V lost 5 bases, J lost 4 bases, and 9 bases stayed unmatched. CDR3 nucleotide sequence: TGCAGCGTTACAGGTGGCGGGGGATCAGATACGCAGTATTTT. It translates to CSVTGGGGSDTQYF.

This clonotype was recorded at least ten times. CDR3 amino acids: CASSLGRGRNTEAFF. The CDR3 nucleotides read TGTGCCAGCAGCTTAGGTCGGGGGAGGAACACTGAAGCTTTCTTT. The chain has TRBV11-2 and TRBJ1-1; TRBD1 is a possible D gene (5 bases). CDR3 length equals 15 residues. V gave up 1 base and J gave up 1 base, with 10 bases separating them. Germline V gives CDR1 SGHAT, CDR2 FQNNGV.

The table lists this clonotype with many counts. Its ends do not fully match the called genes, so a read error is possible. This chain uses TRBV6-6 with TRBJ2-1; 10 bases are shared with TRBD2. Germline loops: CDR1 MNHNY, CDR2 SVGAGI (reference sequence). This CDR3 region has 12 residues. CDR3 DNA sequence: TGTGCCAGCACTCCCGGGACTAGCGTCTTTAACTTC. Protein product: CASTPGTSVFNF.

This clonotype was detected many times. The genes are TRBV6-6 and TRBJ1-2; no firm D call. In germline, CDR1 is MNHNY, CDR2 SVGAGI (reference sequence). Deletions cut 2 bases from V and 13 bases from J, with 17 bases between. This CDR3 is built from 13 residues. The CDR3 here is CASSYELAQSPTF. CDR3 coding DNA: TGTGCCAGCAGTTACGAGCTCGCCCAGTCACCCACCTTC.

This sequence joins TRBV5-1 and TRBJ1-4, with 8 bases aligning to TRBD1. The CDR3 length is 14 residues. From germline, CDR1 is SGHRS and CDR2 YFSETQ. J gave up 8 bases and V 3 bases, and 6 bases lay outside the gene matches. CDR3 loop: CASSSGTGYEKLFF. The CDR3 nucleotides read TGCGCCAGCAGCTCCGGGACAGGATACGAAAAACTGTTTTTT.

The chain combines TRBV6-6 with TRBJ1-1, with TRBD1 matching over 7 bases. Germline assignment: CDR1 MNHNY and CDR2 SVGAGI (reference sequence). Trimming at V came to 7 bases and at J to 4 bases, leaving 21 bases not matched to a gene. This CDR3 has 18 residues. The CDR3 region is CASTSSSGQWGSSTEAFF. The CDR3 DNA follows: TGTGCCAGCACCTCTTCCTCGGGACAGTGGGGTTCGAGCACTGAAGCTTTCTTT.

This clonotype was counted many times. The genes are TRBV20-1 and TRBJ2-7; maybe TRBD1 (6 bases). V was pared by 6 bases and J by 1 base, with 19 bases between. The CDR3 loop spans 15 amino acids. In germline, CDR1 is DFQATT, CDR2 SNEGSKA (reference sequence). The CDR3 region is CSAPNSGTMSYEQYF. In DNA form, the CDR3 reads TGCAGTGCCCCCAATTCCGGGACAATGTCCTACGAGCAGTACTTC.

This clonotype was observed at least ten times. The chain recombines TRBV28 with TRBJ2-2; TRBD2 might be the D (6 bases). CDR3 length equals 16 residues. V was shortened by 6 bases and J by 3 bases, with 17 bases between the two germline ends. Germline V gene lookup returns CDR1 MDHEN and CDR2 SYDVKM. CDR3 amino acids: CASRGRGARDTGELFF. CDR3 DNA: TGTGCCAGCAGGGGTCGCGGGGCCCGGGACACCGGGGAGCTGTTTTTT.

This clonotype was seen at least ten times. The chain links TRBV5-6 to TRBJ2-5; unclear D gene. Germline CDR1 and CDR2: SGHDT and YYEEEE. This CDR3 is built from 14 residues. V was cut by 0 bases and J by 2 bases, with 8 bases left in between. Here the CDR3 reads CASSLGAKQETQYF. The CDR3 nucleotides are TGTGCCAGCAGCTTGGGGGCAAAACAAGAGACCCAGTACTTC.

The rearrangement uses TRBV7-9 and TRBJ2-3; possible D gene TRBD2, 5 bases. Germline assignment: CDR1 SEHNR and CDR2 FQNEAQ (reference sequence). The CDR3 consists of 13 residues. The ends were cut back, 5 bases at V and 4 bases at J, with 10 bases in the middle. Here the CDR3 reads CASSLLAPDTQYF. CDR3 DNA: TGTGCCAGCAGCCTCCTAGCCCCAGATACGCAGTATTTT.

The J gene is TRBJ1-4, the V gene TRBV28, with D perhaps TRBD1 (5 bases). V was clipped by 3 bases and J by 8 bases, with 19 bases between them. The germline V gene encodes CDR1 MDHEN and CDR2 SYDVKM. The CDR3 runs to 16 residues. In nucleotides, the CDR3 is TGTGCCAGCAGTTTTTCGGGTGGGGGTGAAAGGGAAAAACTGTTTTTT. Translating it yields CASSFSGGGEREKLFF.

This chain uses TRBV6-6 with TRBJ2-7; D possibly corresponds to TRBD1 (6 bases). From germline, CDR1 is MNHNY and CDR2 SVGAGI (reference sequence). The CDR3 is made up of 13 amino acids. V lost 5 bases, J lost 0 bases, and 8 bases lay in between. The CDR3 loop is CASSRDNSYEQYF. DNA for the CDR3: TGTGCCAGCAGTCGGGACAACTCCTACGAGCAGTACTTC.

This clonotype has only a few counts. The chain couples TRBV28 to TRBJ2-7; D remains ambiguous. Germline lookup yields CDR1 MDHEN and CDR2 SYDVKM. This CDR3 spans 11 amino acids. CDR3 region: CVPDGAYEQYF. The DNA for the CDR3 is TGTGTCCCGGACGGCGCCTACGAGCAGTACTTC.